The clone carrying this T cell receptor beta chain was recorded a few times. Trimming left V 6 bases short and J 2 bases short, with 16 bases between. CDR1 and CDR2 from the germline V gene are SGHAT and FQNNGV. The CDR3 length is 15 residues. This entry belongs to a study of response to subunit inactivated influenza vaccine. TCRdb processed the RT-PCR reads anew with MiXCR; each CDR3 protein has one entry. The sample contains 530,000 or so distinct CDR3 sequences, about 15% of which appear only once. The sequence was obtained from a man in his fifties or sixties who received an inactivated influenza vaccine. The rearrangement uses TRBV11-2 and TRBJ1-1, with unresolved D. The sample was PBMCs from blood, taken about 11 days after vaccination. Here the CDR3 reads CASSFHPTANTEAFF. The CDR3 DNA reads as TGTGCCAGCAGTTTTCATCCAACAGCCAACACTGAAGCTTTCTTT.